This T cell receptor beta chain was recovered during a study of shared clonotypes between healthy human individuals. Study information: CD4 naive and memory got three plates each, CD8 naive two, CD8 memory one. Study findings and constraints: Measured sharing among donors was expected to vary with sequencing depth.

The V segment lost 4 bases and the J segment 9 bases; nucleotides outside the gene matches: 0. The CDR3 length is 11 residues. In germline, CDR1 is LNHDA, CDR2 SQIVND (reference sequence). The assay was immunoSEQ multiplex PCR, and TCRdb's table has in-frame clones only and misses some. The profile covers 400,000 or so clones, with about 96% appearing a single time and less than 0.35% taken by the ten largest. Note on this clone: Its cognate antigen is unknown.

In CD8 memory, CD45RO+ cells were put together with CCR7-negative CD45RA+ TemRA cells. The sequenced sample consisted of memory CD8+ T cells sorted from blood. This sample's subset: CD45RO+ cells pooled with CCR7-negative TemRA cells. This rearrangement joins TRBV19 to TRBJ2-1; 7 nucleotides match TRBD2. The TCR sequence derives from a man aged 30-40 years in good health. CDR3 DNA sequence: TGTGCCAGTAGTAGCGGGAGTGAGCAGTTCTTC. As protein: CASSSGSEQFF.